Below, 17 T cell receptor beta chains from the same sample are listed, as sequenced in a study of T-cell reconstitution after alpha-beta-depleted transplantation in children. This sample's TCRbeta library carried unique molecular identifier barcodes. TCRdb passed the PCR reads through MiXCR, listing each CDR3 protein once. The sample records hundreds of thousands of distinct CDR3 sequences, more than 15% being singletons. Material: PBMCs, mostly from graft donor cells, obtained 360 days after TCRalphabeta/CD19-depleted stem cell transplant. The receptors originated from a male patient aged 2-15 years who had a stem cell transplant for acute lymphoblastic leukemia, so the T cells may come from the graft donor.

This rearrangement joins TRBV5-1 to TRBJ2-3; 8 bases match TRBD1. V trimming: 2 bases; J trimming: 2 bases; junction bases outside the gene matches: 10. This CDR3 is 17 amino acids long. Per germline, CDR1 SGHRS and CDR2 YFSETQ. CDR3 in DNA: TGCGCCAGCAGCTTCCTAGGACAGGGCTTTTTCACAGATACGCAGTATTTT. This translates into CASSFLGQGFFTDTQYF.

This clonotype has a count of ten or more. The rearrangement uses TRBV7-9 and TRBJ2-7; the D is unclear. In germline, CDR1 is SEHNR, CDR2 FQNEAQ (reference sequence). The CDR3 is 14 amino acids. With 2 bases removed from V and 4 bases from J, the gap between germline ends came to 12 bases. This CDR3 is CASSLKAGFYEQYF. DNA for the CDR3: TGTGCCAGCAGCTTAAAGGCAGGTTTTTACGAGCAGTACTTC.

This clonotype was seen a handful of times. The rearrangement joins TRBV10-3 to TRBJ2-3; D is uncertain. Trimming pared 3 bases from V and 2 bases from J, leaving 3 bases between. The CDR3 runs to 12 residues. In germline, CDR1 is ENHRY, CDR2 SYGVKD. The CDR3, as DNA: TGTGCCATCAGTGATCCCACAGATACGCAGTATTTT. Translating it yields CAISDPTDTQYF.

The rearrangement links TRBV20-1 to TRBJ2-2; no reliable D call. Trimming pared 3 bases from V and 5 bases from J, leaving 4 bases between. This CDR3 comprises 11 residues. The germline V gene encodes CDR1 DFQATT and CDR2 SNEGSKA (reference sequence). The CDR3 reads CSASVTGELFF. Here the CDR3 DNA reads TGCAGTGCTAGCGTGACCGGGGAGCTGTTTTTT.

This clonotype has a count of ten or more. The chain carries TRBV7-2 and TRBJ1-1; the D is unclear. In germline, CDR1 is SGHTA, CDR2 FQGNSA. V shed 5 bases and J shed 8 bases, with 12 bases lying between them. This CDR3 comprises 12 residues. CDR3 DNA sequence: TGTGCCAGCAGCCCATGGGCAGCAGAAGCTTTCTTT. This sequence encodes CASSPWAAEAFF.

This clonotype was detected a few times. The chain joins TRBV6-2 or TRBV6-3 to TRBJ2-7, with D uncertain. CDR1 is MNHEY and CDR2 is SVGEGT in the germline V gene. Trimming took 4 bases from V and 4 from J, leaving 8 bases between them. CDR3 length equals 12 residues. CDR3 protein: CASSSSWYEQYF. CDR3 bases: TGTGCCAGCAGTTCCTCCTGGTACGAGCAGTACTTC.

The V and J genes are TRBV10-3 and TRBJ2-3; D remains ambiguous. The germline V gene has CDR1 ENHRY and CDR2 SYGVKD. The CDR3 contains 15 residues. The V end was cut by 9 bases, the J end by 0 bases, with 16 bases between. Here the CDR3 reads CAIHPTQSSTDTQYF. The CDR3 DNA reads as TGTGCCATACACCCCACGCAATCTAGCACAGATACGCAGTATTTT.

This clonotype has a count of ten or more. V is TRBV11-1 and J is TRBJ2-2; the D is unclear. CDR1 is SGHAT and CDR2 is FQDESV in the germline V gene (reference sequence). V was cut by 1 base and J by 7 bases, with 7 bases left in between. The CDR3 loop spans 13 amino acids. DNA of the CDR3: TGTGCCAGCAGCTTAGTCTGGGACGGGGAGCTGTTTTTT. This translates into CASSLVWDGELFF.

The chain recombines TRBV30 with TRBJ2-7; 9 bases are shared with TRBD2. Germline CDR1 is GTSNPN and CDR2 is SVGIG (reference sequence). Losses at the gene ends were 0 bases for V and 3 bases for J; bases not matched to a gene: 3. This CDR3 comprises 14 residues. The CDR3, as DNA: TGTGCCTGGAGTGTAGCGGGGGGCATCTACGAGCAGTACTTC. This translates into CAWSVAGGIYEQYF.

This clonotype was observed a handful of times. This chain links TRBV11-2 with TRBJ1-3, with TRBD1 as a possible D gene (5 bases). Germline loops: CDR1 SGHAT, CDR2 FQNNGV. This CDR3 has 15 amino acids. Trimming shortened V by 4 bases and J by 0 bases, and 10 bases separated the two germline ends. This CDR3 is CASSSVGTSGNTIYF. DNA of the CDR3: TGTGCCAGCAGCTCAGTCGGGACCTCTGGAAACACCATATATTTT.

This clonotype was picked up many times. This rearrangement joins TRBV27 to TRBJ1-1; D gene uncertain. The germline V gene has CDR1 MNHEY and CDR2 SMNVEV (reference sequence). Trimming cost V 8 bases and J 0 bases, with 10 bases left between them. The CDR3 is 13 residues long. The CDR3 DNA sequence: TGTGCCAGCTCCCTGGGCTTGAACACTGAAGCTTTCTTT. It specifies CASSLGLNTEAFF.

The chain couples TRBV10-3 to TRBJ1-2; D is possibly TRBD1 (5 bases). CDR3 length equals 14 residues. Trimming removed 3 bases from V and 4 bases from J, with 12 bases in between. Germline CDR1 is ENHRY and CDR2 is SYGVKD. The CDR3 here is CAISDFQGGYGYTF. CDR3 in DNA: TGTGCCATCAGTGACTTCCAGGGTGGCTATGGCTACACCTTC.

The V call is TRBV5-5, the J call TRBJ2-7; D unresolved. The germline V gene has CDR1 SGHKS and CDR2 YYEKEE (reference sequence). Deletions cut 5 bases from V and 3 bases from J, with 12 bases between. This CDR3 contains 13 residues. This CDR3 reads CASRYSVFYEQYF. The CDR3 nucleotides are TGTGCCAGCAGGTATTCGGTCTTCTACGAGCAGTACTTC.

This clonotype was counted at least ten times. The chain employs TRBV12-3 or TRBV12-4 and TRBJ2-7; D may be TRBD1 or TRBD2 (5 bases each). There are 16 residues in the CDR3. Trimming shortened V by 1 base and J by 2 bases, and 15 bases separated the two germline ends. CDR3 bases: TGTGCCAGCAGTTTAGGTTCGGGACCTCCACCCTACGAGCAGTACTTC. Translating gives CASSLGSGPPPYEQYF.

The V gene is TRBV11-2, the J gene TRBJ2-6, with 7 bases lining up with TRBD1. The germline V gene encodes CDR1 SGHAT and CDR2 FQNNGV. The CDR3 runs to 19 residues. Trimming cost V 5 bases and J 0 bases; bases outside gene matches: 13. The CDR3 here is CASSATPPWTGSGANVLTF. The CDR3 region has the DNA TGTGCCAGCAGCGCTACGCCACCTTGGACAGGCTCTGGGGCCAACGTCCTGACTTTC.

The genes are TRBV3-1 and TRBJ1-1, with D hard to call. Germline-derived CDR1 and CDR2 are LGHDT and YNNKEL (reference sequence). The CDR3 sequence is 15 residues long. The V end was cut by 3 bases, the J end by 1 base, with 12 bases between. This CDR3 is CASSHTDSGNTEAFF. In nucleotides, the CDR3 is TGTGCCAGCAGCCATACAGATTCGGGGAACACTGAAGCTTTCTTT.

This clonotype was recorded at least ten times. The rearrangement uses TRBV5-1 and TRBJ2-1; 11 bases fit TRBD2. Germline trimming cut 5 bases from V and 3 bases from J; bases unmatched to any gene: 4. CDR1 SGHRS and CDR2 YFSETQ come from the germline V gene. The CDR3 spans 15 residues. The CDR3 spells CASSRGTSGYNEQFF. The CDR3 DNA follows: TGCGCCAGCAGTCGCGGGACTAGCGGCTACAATGAGCAGTTCTTC.